This T cell receptor (beta chain) is drawn from a study of shared clonotypes between healthy human individuals. At the deep level, the assay was run. Genomic DNA from each subset was divided evenly over several immunoSEQ plates. Per the study methods: Without quality scores, immunoSEQ junctional reads could not be filtered like full-length reads. Profiling relied on immunoSEQ multiplex PCR, and the TCRdb table lists in-frame clones only, not all of them. V, J and clone size derive from that table, while D and trimming were established from the DNA sequence. The sample consists of a few million clones, approximately 95% of them appearing once. CDR3 length: 14 residues. V was cut by 1 base and J by 6 bases, with 9 bases left in between. CDR1 and CDR2 (germline): LNHNV, YYDKDF (reference sequence).

The receptor was isolated from a young man in good health. Some clones in this sample may be carry-over from other donors' samples. Sequenced input: naive CD4+ T cells from PBMCs. The subset denotes: CD45RA+ positively selected. The chain combines TRBV15 with TRBJ1-4; D unresolved. The CDR3: CATSRGGRHEKLFF. The CDR3 DNA is TGTGCCACCAGCAGAGGAGGGAGGCATGAAAAACTGTTTTTT.